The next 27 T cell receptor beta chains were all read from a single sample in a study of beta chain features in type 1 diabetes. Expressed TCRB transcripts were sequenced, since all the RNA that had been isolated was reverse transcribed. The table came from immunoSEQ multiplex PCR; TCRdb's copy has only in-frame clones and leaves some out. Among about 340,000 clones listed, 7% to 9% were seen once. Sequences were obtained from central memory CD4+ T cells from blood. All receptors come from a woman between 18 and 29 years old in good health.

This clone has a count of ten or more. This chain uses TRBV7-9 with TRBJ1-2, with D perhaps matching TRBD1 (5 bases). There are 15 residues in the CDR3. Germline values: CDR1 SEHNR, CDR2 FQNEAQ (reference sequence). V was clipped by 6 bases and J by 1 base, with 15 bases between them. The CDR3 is CASSRQGTRNYGYTF. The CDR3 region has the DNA TGTGCCAGCAGTCGTCAGGGAACGCGTAACTATGGCTACACCTTC. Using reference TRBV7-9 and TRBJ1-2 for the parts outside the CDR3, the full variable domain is DTGVSQNPRHKITKRGQNVTFRCDPISEHNRLYWYRQTLGQGPEFLTYFQNEAQLEKSRLLSDRFSAERPKGSFSTLEIQRTEQGDSAMYLCASSRQGTRNYGYTFGSGTRLTVV.

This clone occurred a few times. The CDR3 nucleotides read TGTGCCATCAGTGGGGATAGCGGGAGCTCTCTGAGCGAGCAGTACTTC. Translation gives CAISGDSGSSLSEQYF. V gene TRBV10-3 combines with J gene TRBJ2-7, with 9 bases that match TRBD2. The germline CDR1 and CDR2 sequences are ENHRY and SYGVKD. The CDR3 extends over 16 amino acids. V lost 4 bases to trimming and J lost 6 bases; unmatched junction nucleotides: 13.

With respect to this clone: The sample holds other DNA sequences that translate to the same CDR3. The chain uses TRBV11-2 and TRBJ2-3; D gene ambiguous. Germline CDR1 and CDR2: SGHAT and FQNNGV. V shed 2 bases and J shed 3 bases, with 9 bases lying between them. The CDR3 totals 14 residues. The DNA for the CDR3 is TGTGCCAGCAGCTTACTTGCAGGTACAGATACGCAGTATTTT. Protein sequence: CASSLLAGTDTQYF.

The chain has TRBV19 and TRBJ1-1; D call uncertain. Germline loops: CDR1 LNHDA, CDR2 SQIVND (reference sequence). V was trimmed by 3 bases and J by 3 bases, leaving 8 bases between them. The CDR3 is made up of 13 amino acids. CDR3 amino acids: CASSMYPDTEAFF. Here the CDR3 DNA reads TGTGCCAGTAGTATGTATCCGGACACTGAAGCTTTCTTT.

In DNA, the CDR3 is TGTGCCAGCAGCTTAGCTAGCGGGAGGCGCACAGATACGCAGTATTTT. Translated, it gives CASSLASGRRTDTQYF. The rearrangement joins TRBV7-3 to TRBJ2-3; 11 bases match TRBD2. In germline, CDR1 is SGHTA, CDR2 FQGTGA. With 2 bases clipped from V and 1 base from J, the junction kept 2 bases outside the gene matches. This CDR3 spans 16 amino acids.

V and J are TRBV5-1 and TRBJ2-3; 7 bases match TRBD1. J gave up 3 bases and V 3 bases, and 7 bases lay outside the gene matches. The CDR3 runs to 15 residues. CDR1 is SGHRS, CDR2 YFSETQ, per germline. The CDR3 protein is CASSSGGQKTDTQYF. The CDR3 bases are TGCGCCAGCAGCTCAGGGGGACAGAAAACAGATACGCAGTATTTT. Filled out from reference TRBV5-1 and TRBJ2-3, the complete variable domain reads KAGVTQTPRYLIKTRGQQVTLSCSPISGHRSVSWYQQTPGQGLQFLFEYFSETQRNKGNFPGRFSGRQFSNSRSEMNVSTLELGDSALYLCASSSGGQKTDTQYFGPGTRLTVL.

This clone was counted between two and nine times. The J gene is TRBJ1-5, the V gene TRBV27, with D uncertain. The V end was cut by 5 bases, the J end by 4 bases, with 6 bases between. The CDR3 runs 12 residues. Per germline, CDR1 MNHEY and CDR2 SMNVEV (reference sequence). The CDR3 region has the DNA TGTGCCAGCAGTCCAGGAAATCAGCCCCAGCATTTT. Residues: CASSPGNQPQHF.

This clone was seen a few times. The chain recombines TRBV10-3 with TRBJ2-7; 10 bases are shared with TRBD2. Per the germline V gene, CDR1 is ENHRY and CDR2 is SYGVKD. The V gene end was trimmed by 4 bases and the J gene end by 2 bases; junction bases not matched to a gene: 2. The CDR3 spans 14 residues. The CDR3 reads CAISVAGGPYEQYF. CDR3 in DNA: TGTGCCATCAGTGTAGCGGGAGGACCCTACGAGCAGTACTTC.

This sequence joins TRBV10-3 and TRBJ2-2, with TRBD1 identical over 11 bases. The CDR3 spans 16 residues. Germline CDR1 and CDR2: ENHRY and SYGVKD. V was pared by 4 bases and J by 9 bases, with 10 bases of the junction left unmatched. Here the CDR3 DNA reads TGTGCCATCAGTGCCTCCGGGACAGGGGGTCCCCGGGAGCTGTTTTTT. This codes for CAISASGTGGPRELFF.

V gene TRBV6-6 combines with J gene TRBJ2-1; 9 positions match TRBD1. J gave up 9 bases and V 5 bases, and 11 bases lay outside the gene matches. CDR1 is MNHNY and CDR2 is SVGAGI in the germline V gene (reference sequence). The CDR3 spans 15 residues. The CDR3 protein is CASSEGPQGAVEQFF. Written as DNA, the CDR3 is TGTGCCAGCAGTGAGGGCCCACAGGGGGCTGTTGAGCAGTTCTTC.

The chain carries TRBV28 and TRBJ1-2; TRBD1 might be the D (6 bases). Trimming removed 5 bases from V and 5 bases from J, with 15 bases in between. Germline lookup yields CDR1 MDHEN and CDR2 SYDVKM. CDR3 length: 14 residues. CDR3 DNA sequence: TGTGCCAGCAGTATCGGACAGCAGACTTATGGCTACACCTTC. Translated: CASSIGQQTYGYTF.

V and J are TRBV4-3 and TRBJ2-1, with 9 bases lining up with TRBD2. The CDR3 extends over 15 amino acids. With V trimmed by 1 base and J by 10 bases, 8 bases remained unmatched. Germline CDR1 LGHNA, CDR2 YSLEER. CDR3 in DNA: TGCGCCAGCAGCCAAGCGCTAGCGGGAAGGTACGAGCAGTTCTTC. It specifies CASSQALAGRYEQFF.

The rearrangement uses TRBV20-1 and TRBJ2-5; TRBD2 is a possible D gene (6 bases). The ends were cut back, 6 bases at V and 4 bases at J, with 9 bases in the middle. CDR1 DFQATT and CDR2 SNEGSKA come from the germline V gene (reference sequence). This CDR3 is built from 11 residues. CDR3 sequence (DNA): TGCAGTGCGGGGGGTCTAGAGACCCAGTACTTC. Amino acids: CSAGGLETQYF.

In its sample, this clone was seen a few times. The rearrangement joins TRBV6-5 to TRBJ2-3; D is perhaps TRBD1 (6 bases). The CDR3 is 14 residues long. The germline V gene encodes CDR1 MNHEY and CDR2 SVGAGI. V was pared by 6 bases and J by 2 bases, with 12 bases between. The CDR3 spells CASSWTAYTDTQYF. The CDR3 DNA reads TGTGCCAGCAGCTGGACAGCCTACACAGATACGCAGTATTTT.

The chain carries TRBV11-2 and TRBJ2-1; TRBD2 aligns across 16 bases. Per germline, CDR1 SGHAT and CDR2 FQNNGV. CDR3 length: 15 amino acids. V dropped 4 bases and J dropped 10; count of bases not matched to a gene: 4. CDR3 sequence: CASSWGLAGGREQFF. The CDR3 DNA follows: TGTGCCAGCAGCTGGGGACTAGCGGGAGGGCGCGAGCAGTTCTTC.

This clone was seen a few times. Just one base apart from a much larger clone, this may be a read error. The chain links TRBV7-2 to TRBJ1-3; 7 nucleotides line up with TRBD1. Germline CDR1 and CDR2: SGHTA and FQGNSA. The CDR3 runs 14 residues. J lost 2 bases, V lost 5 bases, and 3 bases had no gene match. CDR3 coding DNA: TGTGCCAGCAGCCGAGGGACAGCTGGAAACACCATATATTTT. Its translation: CASSRGTAGNTIYF. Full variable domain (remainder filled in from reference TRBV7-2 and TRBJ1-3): GAGVSQSPSNKVTEKGKDVELRCDPISGHTALYWYRQSLGQGLEFLIYFQGNSAPDKSGLPSDRFSAERTGGSVSTLTIQRTQQEDSAVYLCASSRGTAGNTIYFGEGSWLTVV.

In nucleotides, the CDR3 is TGTGCCAGCAGCTTGAAAGGCAGGGGCGCAGATACGCAGTATTTT. Amino acids: CASSLKGRGADTQYF. The V call is TRBV5-4, the J call TRBJ2-3; TRBD1 might be the D (6 bases). Germline CDR1 is SGHNT and CDR2 is YYREEE (reference sequence). Trimming removed 1 base at V and 4 bases at J, with 13 bases between. The CDR3 runs 15 residues.

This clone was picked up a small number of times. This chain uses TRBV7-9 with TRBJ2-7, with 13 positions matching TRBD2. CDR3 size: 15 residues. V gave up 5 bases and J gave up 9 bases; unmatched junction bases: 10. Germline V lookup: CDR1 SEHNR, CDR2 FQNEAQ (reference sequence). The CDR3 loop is CASSSRTSGSIGQYF. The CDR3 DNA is TGTGCCAGCAGCAGTAGGACTAGCGGGAGTATCGGGCAGTACTTC.

CDR3 nucleotides: TGCAGCGTTGACTCACAGGGGGCAGGAGAGACCCAGTACTTC. It translates to CSVDSQGAGETQYF. The V and J genes are TRBV29-1 and TRBJ2-5; 9 bases match TRBD1. The CDR3 totals 14 residues. The V and J ends lost 3 bases and 4 bases, in that order; junction bases with no gene match: 6. Germline-derived CDR1 and CDR2 are SQVTM and ANQGSEA.

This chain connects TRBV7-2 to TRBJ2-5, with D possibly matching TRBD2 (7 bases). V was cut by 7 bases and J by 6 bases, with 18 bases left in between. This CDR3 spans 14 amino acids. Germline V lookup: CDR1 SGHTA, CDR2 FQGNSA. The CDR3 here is CASTLDRGAKTQYF. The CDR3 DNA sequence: TGTGCCAGCACCCTAGACCGGGGGGCAAAGACCCAGTACTTC.

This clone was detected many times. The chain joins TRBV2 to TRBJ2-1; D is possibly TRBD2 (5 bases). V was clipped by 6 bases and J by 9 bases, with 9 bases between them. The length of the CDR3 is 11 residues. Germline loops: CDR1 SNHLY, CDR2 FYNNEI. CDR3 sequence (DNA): TGTGCCAGCAGACTAGTTAGTGAGCAGTTCTTC. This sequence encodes CASRLVSEQFF.

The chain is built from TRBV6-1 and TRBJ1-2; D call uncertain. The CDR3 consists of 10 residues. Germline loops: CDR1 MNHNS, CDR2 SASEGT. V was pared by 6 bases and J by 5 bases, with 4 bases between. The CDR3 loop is CASRLYGYTF. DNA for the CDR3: TGTGCCAGCAGACTTTATGGCTACACCTTC.

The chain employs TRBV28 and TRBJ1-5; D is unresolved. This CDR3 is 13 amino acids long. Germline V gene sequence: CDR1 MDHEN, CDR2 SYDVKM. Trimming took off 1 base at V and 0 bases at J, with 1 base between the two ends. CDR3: CASSLFSNQPQHF. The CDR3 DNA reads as TGTGCCAGCAGTTTATTTAGCAATCAGCCCCAGCATTTT.

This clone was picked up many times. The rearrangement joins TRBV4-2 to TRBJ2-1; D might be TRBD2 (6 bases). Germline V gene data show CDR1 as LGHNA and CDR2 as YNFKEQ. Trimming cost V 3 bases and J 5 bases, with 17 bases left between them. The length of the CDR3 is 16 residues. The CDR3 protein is CASSQRPSAENNEQFF. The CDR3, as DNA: TGTGCCAGCAGCCAGAGGCCTAGCGCAGAGAACAATGAGCAGTTCTTC.

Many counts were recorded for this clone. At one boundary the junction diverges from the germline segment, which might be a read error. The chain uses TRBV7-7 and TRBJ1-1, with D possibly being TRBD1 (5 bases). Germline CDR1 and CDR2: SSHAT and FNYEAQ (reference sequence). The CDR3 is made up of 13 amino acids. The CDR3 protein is CASSRDRFTEAFF. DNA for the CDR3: TGTGCTAGCAGTCGCGACAGATTTACTGAAGCTTTCTTT. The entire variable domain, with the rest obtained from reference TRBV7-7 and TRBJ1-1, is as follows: GAGVSQSPRYKVTKRGQDVTLRCDPISSHATLYWYQQALGQGPEFLTYFNYEAQPDKSGLPSDRFSAERPEGSISTLTIQRTEQRDSAMYRCASSRDRFTEAFFGQGTRLTVV.

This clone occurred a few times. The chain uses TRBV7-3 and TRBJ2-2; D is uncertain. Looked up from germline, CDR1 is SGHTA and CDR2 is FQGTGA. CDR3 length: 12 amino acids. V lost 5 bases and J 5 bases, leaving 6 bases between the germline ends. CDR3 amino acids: CASSPSTGELFF. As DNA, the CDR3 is TGTGCCAGCAGCCCCAGTACCGGGGAGCTGTTTTTT.

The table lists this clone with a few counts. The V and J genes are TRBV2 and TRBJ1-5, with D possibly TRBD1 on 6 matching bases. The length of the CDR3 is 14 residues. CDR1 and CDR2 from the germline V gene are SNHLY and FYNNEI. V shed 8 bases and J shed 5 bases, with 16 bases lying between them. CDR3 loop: CASGGQGKDQPQHF. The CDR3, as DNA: TGTGCCAGCGGGGGGCAGGGGAAGGATCAGCCCCAGCATTTT. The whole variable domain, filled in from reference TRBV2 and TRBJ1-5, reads EPEVTQTPSHQVTQMGQEVILRCVPISNHLYFYWYRQILGQKVEFLVSFYNNEISEKSEIFDDQFSVERPDGSNFTLKIRSTKLEDSAMYFCASGGQGKDQPQHFGDGTRLSIL.